The sample holds a few counts of the clone carrying this T cell receptor (beta chain). Per germline, CDR1 MNHNS and CDR2 SASEGT. Deletions cut 5 bases from V and 2 bases from J, with 19 bases between. This CDR3 has 16 amino acids. This entry is derived from a study of regulatory T cells in long-lasting Graves disease. Study-level information: Antithyroid drugs had been taken by newly diagnosed Graves' patients for under 3 months.

Arm-PCR of CDR3 regions and iRepertoire HTBI primers were the basis on which TCR beta libraries were built. TCRdb independently ran MiXCR on the multiplex PCR reads; one entry per CDR3 protein. Of about 500,000 distinct CDR3 sequences listed, around 15% are singletons. Time point described: newly diagnosed GD, antithyroid drugs for less than 3 months. There was RNA extracted from PBMCs, and the TCR library was made from it. By American Thyroid Association guidelines, Graves' disease was diagnosed in the cohort. The data were also submitted as part of a second study, on T cells in Graves' hyperthyroidism and ophthalmopathy.

The V call is TRBV6-1, the J call TRBJ2-7, with D perhaps matching TRBD2 (6 bases). Here the sequenced sample was peripheral blood mononuclear cells (PBMCs), taken at new diagnosis, from a patient treated with antithyroid drugs. This TCR derives from a man in his forties with Graves disease. This chain's CDR3 is CASSLAFSRGTYEQYF. In nucleotides, the CDR3 is TGTGCCAGCAGTCTGGCGTTCTCTCGCGGGACCTACGAGCAGTACTTC.